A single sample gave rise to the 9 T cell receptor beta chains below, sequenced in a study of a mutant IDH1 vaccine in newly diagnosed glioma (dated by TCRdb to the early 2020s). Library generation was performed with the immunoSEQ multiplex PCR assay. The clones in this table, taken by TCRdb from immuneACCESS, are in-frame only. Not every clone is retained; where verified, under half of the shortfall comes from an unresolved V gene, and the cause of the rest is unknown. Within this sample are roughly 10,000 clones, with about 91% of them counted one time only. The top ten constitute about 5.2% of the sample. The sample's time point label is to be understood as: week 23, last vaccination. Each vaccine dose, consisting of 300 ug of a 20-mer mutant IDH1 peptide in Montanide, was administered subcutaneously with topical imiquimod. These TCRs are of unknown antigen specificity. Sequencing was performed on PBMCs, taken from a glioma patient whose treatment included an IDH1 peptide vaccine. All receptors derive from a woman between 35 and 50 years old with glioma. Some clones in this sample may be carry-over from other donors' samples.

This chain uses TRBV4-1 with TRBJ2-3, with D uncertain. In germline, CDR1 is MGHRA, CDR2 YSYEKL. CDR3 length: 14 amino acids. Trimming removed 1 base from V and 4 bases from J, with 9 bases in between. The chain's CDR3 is CASSQGALPDTQYF. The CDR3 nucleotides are TGCGCCAGCAGCCAAGGGGCGTTACCAGATACGCAGTATTTT.

The CDR3 sequence: CASSPGTSGTAQYF. The CDR3 DNA reads as TGCGCCAGCAGCCCGGGGACTAGTGGGACCGCGCAGTATTTT. The chain joins TRBV5-1 to TRBJ2-3; 8 bases agree with TRBD2. The length of the CDR3 is 14 residues. J gave up 10 bases and V 4 bases, and 11 bases lay outside the gene matches. CDR1 SGHRS and CDR2 YFSETQ come from the germline V gene.

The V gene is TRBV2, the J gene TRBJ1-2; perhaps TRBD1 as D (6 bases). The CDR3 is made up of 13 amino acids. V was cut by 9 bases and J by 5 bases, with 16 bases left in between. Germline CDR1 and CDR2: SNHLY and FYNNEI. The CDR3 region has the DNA TGTGCCAGTGCCGGGGGGCAAATATATGGCTACACCTTC. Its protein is CASAGGQIYGYTF.

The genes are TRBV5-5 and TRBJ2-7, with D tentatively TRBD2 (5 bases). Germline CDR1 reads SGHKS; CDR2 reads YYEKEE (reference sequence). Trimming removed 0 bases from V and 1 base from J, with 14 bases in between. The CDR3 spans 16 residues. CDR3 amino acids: CASSLGSGEPSYEQYF. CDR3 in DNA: TGTGCCAGCAGCTTGGGATCTGGGGAGCCGTCCTACGAGCAGTACTTC. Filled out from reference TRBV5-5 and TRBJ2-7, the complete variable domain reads DAGVTQSPTHLIKTRGQQVTLRCSPISGHKSVSWYQQVLGQGPQFIFQYYEKEERGRGNFPDRFSARQFPNYSSELNVNALLLGDSALYLCASSLGSGEPSYEQYFGPGTRLTVT.

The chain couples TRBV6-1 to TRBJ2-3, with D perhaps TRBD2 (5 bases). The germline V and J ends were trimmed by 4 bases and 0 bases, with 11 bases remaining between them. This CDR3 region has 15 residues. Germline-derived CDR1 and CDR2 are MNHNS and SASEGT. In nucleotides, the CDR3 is TGTGCCAGCAGTGTGGGCACGGGGAGCACAGATACGCAGTATTTT. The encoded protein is CASSVGTGSTDTQYF.

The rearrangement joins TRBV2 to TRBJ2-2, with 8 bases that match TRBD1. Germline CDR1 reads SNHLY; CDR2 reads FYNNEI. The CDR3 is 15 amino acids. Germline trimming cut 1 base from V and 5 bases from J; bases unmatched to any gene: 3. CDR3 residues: CASSEEDRGTGELFF. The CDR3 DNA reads TGTGCCAGCAGTGAAGAAGACAGGGGAACCGGGGAGCTGTTTTTT. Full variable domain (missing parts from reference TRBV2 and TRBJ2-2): EPEVTQTPSHQVTQMGQEVILRCVPISNHLYFYWYRQILGQKVEFLVSFYNNEISEKSEIFDDQFSVERPDGSNFTLKIRSTKLEDSAMYFCASSEEDRGTGELFFGEGSRLTVL.

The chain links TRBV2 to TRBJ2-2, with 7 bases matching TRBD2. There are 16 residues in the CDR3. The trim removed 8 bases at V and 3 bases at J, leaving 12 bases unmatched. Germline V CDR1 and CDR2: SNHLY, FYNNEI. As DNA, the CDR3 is TGTGCCAGCCGGGAGGAAGCGGGGATAGACACCGGGGAGCTGTTTTTT. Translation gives CASREEAGIDTGELFF.

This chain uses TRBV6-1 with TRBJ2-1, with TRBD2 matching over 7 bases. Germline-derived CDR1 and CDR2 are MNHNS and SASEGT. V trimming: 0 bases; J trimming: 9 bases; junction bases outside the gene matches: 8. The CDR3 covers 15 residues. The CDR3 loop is CASSEAGGGRGEQFF. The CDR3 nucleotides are TGTGCCAGCAGTGAAGCGGGGGGGGGAAGGGGTGAGCAGTTCTTC.

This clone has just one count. The CDR3, as DNA: TGTGCCAGCAGCTTGGGCATTTCTGGCGATGAGCAGTTCTTC. Translated: CASSLGISGDEQFF. V usage is TRBV5-6 and J usage is TRBJ2-1, with unresolved D. Trimming removed 0 bases at V and 8 bases at J, with 12 bases between. This CDR3 contains 14 residues. Germline-derived CDR1 and CDR2 are SGHDT and YYEEEE.